These 26 T cell receptor beta chains were sequenced from one sample in a study of blood T cell repertoires in COVID-19. The protocol was immunoSEQ multiplex PCR, while the TCRdb copy is restricted to in-frame clones and leaves out a portion. Of approximately 150,000 clones listed, approximately 90% are singletons. The specimen sequenced was PBMCs or T cells enriched from blood (not recorded which). These receptors all stem from a woman aged 40-49 years who had been exposed to COVID-19.

The chain uses TRBV6-2 or TRBV6-3 and TRBJ2-6; 9 bases line up with TRBD1. The ends lost 0 bases at V and 0 bases at J; junction bases unmatched: 0. The CDR3 runs 17 residues. Germline CDR1 MNHEY, CDR2 SVGEGT. The CDR3 DNA reads TGTGCCAGCAGTTACTCGACAGGGGGCTCTGGGGCCAACGTCCTGACTTTC. This codes for CASSYSTGGSGANVLTF.

Details on this clone: The same CDR3 is also encoded by other DNA sequences in this sample. The CDR3 here is CASSLDRGTEAFF. The CDR3 nucleotides are TGTGCCAGCAGCCTCGACAGGGGCACTGAAGCTTTCTTT. This chain connects TRBV7-9 to TRBJ1-1; 8 nucleotides line up with TRBD1. CDR3 length equals 13 residues. V was clipped by 5 bases and J by 4 bases; unmatched bases: 3. Germline loops: CDR1 SEHNR, CDR2 FQNEAQ (reference sequence).

This chain joins TRBV6-2 or TRBV6-3 and TRBJ2-7; tentative D call: TRBD1 (5 bases). Between the trimmed V and J ends, which lost 1 base and 0 bases, there was a span of 7 bases. Per germline, CDR1 MNHEY and CDR2 SVGEGT. This CDR3 comprises 14 residues. CDR3 sequence: CASSYYDSSYEQYF. The CDR3 DNA follows: TGTGCCAGCAGTTACTACGACAGCTCCTACGAGCAGTACTTC.

The genes are TRBV12-5 and TRBJ2-5; TRBD2 agrees at 9 bases. This CDR3 has 15 amino acids. Germline values: CDR1 LGHNT, CDR2 FRNRAP. J gave up 5 bases and V 5 bases, and 9 bases lay outside the gene matches. The CDR3 DNA reads as TGTGCTAGTGGTCCCGGACTAGCGTGGAAGGAGACCCAGTACTTC. Protein: CASGPGLAWKETQYF.

The J gene is TRBJ1-2, the V gene TRBV27, with TRBD1 matching over 7 bases. The CDR3 has 13 residues. Germline CDR1 reads MNHEY; CDR2 reads SMNVEV (reference sequence). Trimming removed 4 bases from V and 6 bases from J; junction bases left unmatched: 5. CDR3 protein: CASSSRDSNGYTF. DNA of the CDR3: TGTGCCAGCAGTTCCCGGGACAGCAATGGCTACACCTTC.

This clone was seen a handful of times. This chain joins TRBV19 and TRBJ1-4, with D maybe TRBD1 (5 bases). Germline V CDR1 and CDR2: LNHDA, SQIVND (reference sequence). The CDR3 has 15 residues. V lost 4 bases and J 4 bases, leaving 13 bases between the germline ends. The CDR3: CASSTLQVLNEKLFF. The CDR3 bases are TGTGCCAGTAGTACCCTACAGGTACTTAATGAAAAACTGTTTTTT.

The chain couples TRBV14 to TRBJ2-1; the match to TRBD1 covers 7 bases. The ends lost 3 bases at V and 7 bases at J; junction bases unmatched: 6. Germline V gene sequence: CDR1 SGHDN, CDR2 FVKESK. CDR3 length: 14 residues. The CDR3 nucleotides read TGTGCCAGCAGCCAGACAGGGTTCGGGAATGAGCAGTTCTTC. Amino acid sequence: CASSQTGFGNEQFF.

The CDR3 protein is CASSLSRTRETQYF. The CDR3 DNA follows: TGTGCCAGCAGTTTGTCGAGGACACGAGAGACCCAGTACTTC. This chain uses TRBV27 with TRBJ2-5; the D gene is possibly TRBD1 (5 bases). This CDR3 region has 14 residues. Germline CDR1 and CDR2: MNHEY and SMNVEV (reference sequence). V was trimmed by 3 bases and J by 4 bases, leaving 12 bases between them.

The gene calls are TRBV28 and TRBJ1-6; 8 nucleotides match TRBD1. The CDR3 covers 18 residues. CDR1 is MDHEN and CDR2 is SYDVKM in the germline V gene. Trimming removed 2 bases from V and 0 bases from J; junction bases left unmatched: 6. CDR3 amino acids: CASSLPGQGGSYNSPLHF. In nucleotides, the CDR3 is TGTGCCAGCAGTTTACCCGGACAGGGAGGCTCCTATAATTCACCCCTCCACTTT.

The chain joins TRBV11-2 to TRBJ2-7; a weak D match, TRBD2 (6 bases). CDR1 and CDR2 (germline): SGHAT, FQNNGV. This CDR3 has 14 amino acids. Trimming took off 3 bases at V and 4 bases at J, with 13 bases between the two ends. CDR3 nucleotide sequence: TGTGCCAGCAGCTTGAATGCCGGGGGTTACGAGCAGTACTTC. Its translation is CASSLNAGGYEQYF.

This clone was seen a few times. The chain couples TRBV18 to TRBJ2-2, with D maybe TRBD2 (6 bases). The CDR3 runs 15 residues. V shed 0 bases and J shed 8 bases, with 13 bases lying between them. From germline, CDR1 is KGHSH and CDR2 LQKENI. The CDR3 reads CASSPPERERGELFF. CDR3 nucleotide sequence: TGTGCCAGCTCACCACCGGAACGGGAGAGAGGGGAGCTGTTTTTT.

CDR3 bases: TGTGCCAGCACTAGACGTGTTAATGAAAAACTGTTTTTT. Protein product: CASTRRVNEKLFF. The chain uses TRBV27 and TRBJ1-4; the D is unclear. Germline V gene lookup returns CDR1 MNHEY and CDR2 SMNVEV (reference sequence). Trimming shortened V by 7 bases and J by 4 bases, and 10 bases separated the two germline ends. The CDR3 extends over 13 amino acids. The full variable domain, its missing parts supplied by reference TRBV27 and TRBJ1-4, is EAQVTQNPRYLITVTGKKLTVTCSQNMNHEYMSWYRQDPGLGLRQIYYSMNVEVTDKGDVPEGYKVSRKEKRNFPLILESPSPNQTSLYFCASTRRVNEKLFFGSGTQLSVL.

The chain combines TRBV11-3 with TRBJ2-3; 8 nucleotides align to TRBD2. Germline V gives CDR1 SGHNT, CDR2 YENEEA. The CDR3 spans 14 residues. V lost 5 bases and J lost 5; bases outside the gene matches: 6. In DNA form, the CDR3 reads TGTGCCAGCAGCCCTAGCGGGTTCAAAGATACGCAGTATTTT. Translation gives CASSPSGFKDTQYF. Full variable domain (missing parts from reference TRBV11-3 and TRBJ2-3): EAGVVQSPRYKIIEKKQPVAFWCNPISGHNTLYWYLQNLGQGPELLIRYENEEAVDDSQLPKDRFSAERLKGVDSTLKIQPAELGDSAVYLCASSPSGFKDTQYFGPGTRLTVL.

The count of this clone is one. The V call is TRBV5-1, the J call TRBJ1-1, with D possibly matching TRBD1 (6 bases). The CDR3 extends over 15 amino acids. Germline V CDR1 and CDR2: SGHRS, YFSETQ. The V end lost 5 bases, the J end lost 0 bases, and 14 bases lay between the germline ends. The DNA of the CDR3 is TGCGCCAGCAGTTCGCAGGGGATGATGAACACTGAAGCTTTCTTT. Its translation is CASSSQGMMNTEAFF.

This clone showed up just a few times. The gene calls are TRBV19 and TRBJ1-5, with D unresolved. Germline V lookup: CDR1 LNHDA, CDR2 SQIVND (reference sequence). This CDR3 is 12 amino acids long. V lost 7 bases and J 5 bases, leaving 9 bases between the germline ends. CDR3 protein: CASNSNHQPQHF. In nucleotides, the CDR3 is TGTGCCAGTAATAGTAACCATCAGCCCCAGCATTTT.

This clone was observed once. The chain is built from TRBV18 and TRBJ2-1, with 10 bases identical to TRBD2. The CDR3 length is 15 residues. Germline trimming cut 5 bases from V and 4 bases from J; bases unmatched to any gene: 5. The germline V gene has CDR1 KGHSH and CDR2 LQKENI. In DNA, the CDR3 is TGTGCCAGCTCAACCGGGACTAGCGTTTACAATGAGCAGTTCTTC. Amino acid sequence: CASSTGTSVYNEQFF. Combining the CDR3 with reference TRBV18 and TRBJ2-1 gives the whole variable domain NAGVMQNPRHLVRRRGQEARLRCSPMKGHSHVYWYRQLPEEGLKFMVYLQKENIIDESGMPKERFSAEFPKEGPSILRIQQVVRGDSAAYFCASSTGTSVYNEQFFGPGTRLTVL.

The genes are TRBV6-2 or TRBV6-3 and TRBJ1-2; 9 bases agree with TRBD1. This CDR3 has 15 residues. Trimming took 5 bases from V and 7 from J; bases not matched to a gene: 11. Per the germline V gene, CDR1 is MNHEY and CDR2 is SVGEGT. The CDR3 bases are TGTGCCAGCAGTACCCCCCGGGACAGGGTTGGTGGCTACACCTTC. This sequence encodes CASSTPRDRVGGYTF.

The rearrangement uses TRBV28 and TRBJ1-4; 7 bases are shared with TRBD1. Germline V gene lookup returns CDR1 MDHEN and CDR2 SYDVKM. CDR3 length equals 15 residues. The V gene end was trimmed by 5 bases and the J gene end by 4 bases; junction bases not matched to a gene: 7. CDR3 protein: CASSLPTGHNEKLFF. For the CDR3, the DNA is TGTGCCAGCAGTCTACCGACAGGGCATAATGAAAAACTGTTTTTT.

The chain uses TRBV29-1 and TRBJ2-2, with D perhaps matching TRBD1 (7 bases). The CDR3 length is 14 residues. V was clipped by 7 bases and J by 7 bases, with 19 bases between them. The V gene's germline CDR1 is SQVTM and CDR2 ANQGSEA. The CDR3 DNA sequence: TGCAGCGGCAGCGTTGCAGGGGGGTTCGGGGAGCTGTTTTTT. This sequence encodes CSGSVAGGFGELFF.

This chain uses TRBV6-6 with TRBJ2-1; perhaps TRBD1 as D (6 bases). The germline V and J ends were trimmed by 4 bases and 0 bases, with 13 bases remaining between them. CDR3 length equals 16 residues. The germline CDR1 and CDR2 sequences are MNHNY and SVGAGI (reference sequence). The CDR3 loop reads CASSSYDRNSYNEQFF. CDR3 bases: TGTGCCAGCAGTTCCTACGACAGGAACTCCTACAATGAGCAGTTCTTC.

The V call is TRBV27, the J call TRBJ1-1, with a tentative D call TRBD1 (6 bases). The germline gives CDR1 MNHEY, CDR2 SMNVEV (reference sequence). The CDR3 totals 15 residues. V was trimmed by 5 bases and J by 7 bases, leaving 20 bases between them. This CDR3 reads CASSATGSAYNEAFF. The DNA for the CDR3 is TGTGCCAGCAGTGCTACAGGGTCGGCGTATAATGAAGCTTTCTTT.

This clone has only a few counts. The chain joins TRBV28 to TRBJ1-2; unclear D gene. V lost 7 bases and J lost 4, with 10 bases in between. The CDR3 totals 12 residues. Germline CDR1 and CDR2: MDHEN and SYDVKM. This chain's CDR3 is CASIARSYGYTF. DNA for the CDR3: TGTGCCAGCATCGCCAGGTCCTATGGCTACACCTTC.

The J gene is TRBJ1-4, the V gene TRBV2, with 12 bases lining up with TRBD1. Looked up from germline, CDR1 is SNHLY and CDR2 is FYNNEI. After removal of 6 bases from V and 8 bases from J, the junction contained 4 bases not matched to a gene. The CDR3 has 14 residues. The CDR3 sequence is CASRGTGGREKLFF. The DNA for the CDR3 is TGTGCCAGCAGGGGGACAGGGGGCCGAGAAAAACTGTTTTTT.

V is TRBV6-5 and J is TRBJ1-5; tentatively, D is TRBD1 (5 bases). The V end lost 10 bases, the J end lost 1 base, and 11 bases lay between the germline ends. CDR1 is MNHEY and CDR2 is SVGAGI in the germline V gene. This CDR3 has 13 amino acids. In DNA, the CDR3 is TGTGCCACCGACAGATGGAGCAATCAGCCCCAGCATTTT. It encodes CATDRWSNQPQHF.

Comments on this clone: Compared with germline, one end of the junction differs, possibly owing to a read error. This chain joins TRBV5-1 and TRBJ1-2; D call uncertain. Germline loops: CDR1 SGHRS, CDR2 YFSETQ. This CDR3 comprises 15 residues. The CDR3 nucleotides read TGCGCCAGCAGCTTGGGGCCTGTGAGGGCGGGAGCTCCGACGTTC. Translating gives CASSLGPVRAGAPTF.

This clone was recorded a few times. This chain uses TRBV5-6 with TRBJ1-4; D uncertain. CDR3 length: 14 residues. V dropped 5 bases and J dropped 4 bases, with 12 bases sitting between them. The germline V gene has CDR1 SGHDT and CDR2 YYEEEE. As DNA, the CDR3 is TGTGCCAGCAGACAAGCGGCCCATAATGAAAAACTGTTTTTT. This sequence encodes CASRQAAHNEKLFF.